This T cell receptor (beta chain) was sequenced during a study of cytomegalovirus exposure and HLA in healthy donors (dated by TCRdb to about 2017). Concerning the study at large: According to an earlier analysis of a few hundred of the donors, 200 million or so T cells yielded over 100 million unique TCR beta sequences and less than 300 Gb of sequence data. An early release covering roughly 640 HLA-typed donors comprised 250 to 350 gigabases of sequencing data and roughly 85 million unique TCR sequences. Of the roughly 400 genotyped donors, over 70% fell in the genetic ancestry cluster associated with self-reported Caucasian donors. The study aimed to test whether signatures of past pathogen exposure could be identified by cataloging public T cell receptors. The study used immunosequencing to profile the T cell repertoires of more than 650 subjects and linked those repertoires to cytomegalovirus serostatus. Besides the first cohort of approximately 710 subjects, a separate validation cohort made up of around 120 different subjects was used. High-throughput TCR immunosequencing, statistical association of individual TCRs with disease status, and machine learning were combined to predict cytomegalovirus infection status. In a later analysis, previously published TCR beta repertoires from 550 to 700 donors were re-analyzed and high-resolution HLA genotyping was added so that TCR occurrence patterns could be studied. In the later analysis, no new phenotypic data were used to find candidate immune exposures; instead, reliance was placed on TCR beta sequences and their occurrence across donors. An earlier analysis of fewer than 700 of the donors applied high-throughput TCR beta sequencing to assess whether each TCR beta V gene segment acted as functional or pseudogenic. Donor age, sex, ethnicity and CMV serostatus were collected together with the repertoire data. Genome-wide SNP genotypes for about three fifths of the roughly 670 donors were used in a later genetic analysis, which treated that subset as a discovery cohort. All discovery cohort repertoires had been generated on a single sequencing platform. Both class I and class II loci were covered by HLA typing, at four-digit resolution. Typing coverage differed by locus: A, B, C, DRB1 and DQB1 were typed in roughly 620-640 donors, DQA1 in approximately 520, DPA1 in 606, and DPB1 in roughly 450. Roughly five DR-DQ haplotypes were handled as single units for association and clustering because linkage in the cohort was strong. Among 398 genotyped donors of the cohort, an average of 235,054 unique TCR beta nucleotide sequences were sequenced per donor, roughly 20% of them non-productive.

In total, 630 or so healthy bone marrow donors made up the cohort. At the time of sampling, every cohort member was nominally healthy, though immune exposures that went unrecorded were likely present. The donor tested CMV seronegative, placing the donor among the 350 or so seronegative members of the cohort. A peripheral blood sample was collected from each donor, and TCR beta sequencing was performed on peripheral blood mononuclear cells. Genomic DNA extraction from the blood cell samples was performed with the Qiagen DNeasy Blood Extraction Kit. The library was built by means of the immunoSEQ multiplex PCR assay. For the multiplex PCR, a mixture combining 60 forward primers for TCR Vbeta segments and 13 reverse primers for TCR Jbeta segments was used. A multiplex PCR assay on genomic DNA amplified the CDR3 region of rearranged TCR beta genes. On the Illumina HiSeq System, the amplified TCR beta libraries were sequenced as 87-base-pair reads. In the authors' own workflow: Across the 500 to 750 repertoires, a later analysis counted 78 million or so unique TCR beta chains, around 11 million of which were shared by at least two donors. To remove PCR and sequencing errors, raw reads were error-corrected and collapsed into unique sequences using a nearest-neighbor algorithm that merged closely related sequences. To assign V, D and J gene segments, CDR3 sequences were aligned to IMGT reference sequences. For a sequence to be retained, a match of at least six nucleotides was required to both a V gene segment and a J gene segment. Rearrangements were classified as productive when the CDR3 lacked stop codons and remained in frame with V and J, and all other rearrangements were classified as non-productive. CDR3 was defined by IMGT convention, running from the second conserved V-encoded cysteine to the conserved J-encoded phenylalanine. Sequences without an unambiguous match to a single V gene segment were excluded from the earlier analysis of about 640 of the donors. In an earlier analysis of 450 to 750 of the donors, a V segment was called functional when productive rearrangements were above 56.7%, and segregating when the standard deviation between donors exceeded 5%. To diagnose cytomegalovirus status from the catalog of TCR beta chain sequences, a statistical classification framework was built. A later analysis assigned V and J genes by comparing TCR nucleotide sequences with IMGT/GENE-DB human TR gene sequences. In a later analysis, CDR3 sequences and most-parsimonious VDJ recombination scenarios were assigned using the TCRdist pipeline. In a later analysis, each TCR beta chain was defined by its CDR3 amino acid sequence together with its V-gene family, and reads without a unique V-gene family were excluded. A later analysis removed 500 to 650 highly shared, low-generation-probability nucleotide sequences to deal with suspected cross-contamination and a sequencing artifact. In a later analysis, a clonal expansion index for each public chain was calculated from normalized within-repertoire ranks of inferred template counts. In a later analysis, generation probabilities were computed with a VDJ recombination model fitted to out-of-frame rearrangements, and the resulting probabilities were checked against IGoR. Hypergeometric tests were used in a later analysis to score TCR-TCR, TCR-HLA and TCR-CMV co-occurrence, with a repertoire-size bias correction applied to the TCR pairs. To estimate false discovery rates, a later analysis permuted the HLA or CMV assignments 20 times. In a later analysis, co-occurring TCRs were grouped using DBSCAN, and TCRdist sequence similarity was added for clustering within HLA-allele-positive subsets. Repertoires with fewer than 30,000 or more than 120,000 public chains were left out of co-occurrence clustering, as were five repertoires with anomalous nucleotide sharing. TCRdb stores this immuneACCESS table with in-frame sequences only. Part of the clones is absent; in the studies checked, under half of the shortfall reflects unresolved V genes, and no reason is known for the rest. V and J calls plus clone size are reproduced from that table; the DNA served to infer D and trimming. The sample includes about 160,000 clones, with 84% observed a single time. More than 1.5% of the sample belongs to the ten largest clones.

Cut back by 0 bases and 8 bases, the V and J ends lie 13 bases apart. Taken from the germline V gene (reference sequence), the CDR1 and CDR2 loops are GTSNPN and SVGIG. Including the terminal cysteine and phenylalanine, the CDR3 comprises 13 residues. Of all the DNA, just the CDR3 is kept, 39 bases in frame from base 1. A word on this clone: No antigen is known for it. Qualities for individual bases were not recorded, and no much larger clone is one base off.

The study at large found these results: Strong co-occurrence of HLA alleles, especially DR and DQ, made assigning TCR associations to individual alleles difficult. In both the original and validation cohorts, the classifier was reported to diagnose cytomegalovirus status with high specificity and sensitivity. A later genetic analysis associated a missense DCLRE1C variant with V-gene and J-gene trimming of TCR beta chains, and an independent cohort replicated the association. A few of the identified cytomegalovirus-associated TCR beta chains were confirmed in vitro to be specific for cytomegalovirus antigens. According to a later genetic analysis, donors in an Asian-associated ancestry cluster had fewer N-insertions in productive TCRs than the approximately 630-donor mean. In a later analysis, most CMV-associated TCR beta chains were found to appear HLA-restricted, with HLA associations seemingly driven largely by CMV exposure. A later analysis associated about 17,000 TCR beta sequences with specific HLA alleles at a false discovery rate of 0.05. According to a later analysis, TCR association rates differed among HLA loci, with DRB1 alleles showing the most associated TCRs and HLA-C alleles showing the fewest. Because HLA typing was unavailable for some donors at each locus, only the typed subset was used in association tests. This cohort had only TCR beta chains sequenced, and the lack of alpha or paired-chain data limited which features could be detected. The authors suggested that the approach could potentially be generalized to other disease states and immunological phenotypes. A cluster of highly shared sequence variants was judged likely to be a technical artifact of the sequencing pipeline. The only immune exposure information available for the cohort was CMV serostatus. Because the 87-base-pair reads could not distinguish some IMGT-functional V segments, including TRBV6-2 and TRBV6-3, those segments were excluded. A further reported finding was that TCR beta sequences accurately predicted the HLA-A and HLA-B alleles for most subjects in the first cohort. The study listed 150 to 200 TCR beta chains as associated with cytomegalovirus. In a later analysis, HLA-associated TCR beta chains showed more clonal expansion and lower generation probabilities than non-associated chains that were equally common. Across donors, most TCR sequences were observed very rarely, whereas some public TCRs were present in many individuals. Correlated functional status among segregating V segments might be attributable to linkage disequilibrium, but an unknown experimental factor could not be ruled out. Because counts were too low, under 20 rarely observed V segments, including chromosome 9 orphons, were left out of the earlier analysis of 500 to 750 of the donors. Several of the top co-occurrence clusters appeared to be linked to parvovirus B19, influenza, CMV and Epstein-Barr virus, according to a later analysis. Broadly in line with IMGT annotations, most TCR beta V segments showed up in productive rearrangements about 87% or about 30% of the time in an earlier analysis of around 550 of the donors. Presence/absence analyses assumed roughly uniform sequencing depth across donors, an assumption that may not hold.

This receptor was obtained from a man between 18 and 35 years old in good health and CMV-seronegative. Here the chain combines TRBV30 and TRBJ1-2; TRBD1 is a possible D gene, resting on 6 matching bases. Source material: PBMCs. Here is the DNA: TGTGCCTGGAGTGTCGGGACACCCGGGGGCTACACCTTC. Translated, this gives CAWSVGTPGGYTF.